Below, 9 T cell receptor beta chains from the same sample are listed, as sequenced in a study of PD-L1 blockade in urothelial cancer (dated by TCRdb to 2016 to 2017). The library was obtained by the immunoSEQ multiplex PCR assay. This immuneACCESS table, as held by TCRdb, lists in-frame sequences with V and J called but not all clones. Of the missing ones, under half trace to an unresolved V gene in checked studies; the others have no known cause. Recorded for this sample are some 28,000 clones; 75% to 90% of them occurred a single time. The leading ten clones occupy 2% to 2.5% of the sample. Here the sequenced sample was PBMCs, taken around atezolizumab (anti-PD-L1) treatment. The receptors shown here come from a man in his fifties or sixties with urothelial cancer.

The chain recombines TRBV25-1 with TRBJ1-2; tentative D call: TRBD1 (5 bases). CDR1 and CDR2 (germline): MGHDK, SYGVNS. Trimming cost V 4 bases and J 4 bases, with 7 bases left between them. The CDR3 has 12 amino acids. The CDR3 coding sequence is TGTGCCAGCAGTGGACAGCCCTATGGCTACACCTTC. This translates into CASSGQPYGYTF.

V gene TRBV18 combines with J gene TRBJ2-3, with 13 bases lining up with TRBD2. The CDR3 is made up of 16 amino acids. The germline CDR1 and CDR2 sequences are KGHSH and LQKENI. The junction had 3 bases not matched to a gene; V was cut back by 3 bases and J by 3 bases. CDR3 nucleotides: TGTGCCAGCTCACCGGGACTAGCGGGAACTACAGATACGCAGTATTTT. It translates to CASSPGLAGTTDTQYF. Filled out from reference TRBV18 and TRBJ2-3, the complete variable domain reads NAGVMQNPRHLVRRRGQEARLRCSPMKGHSHVYWYRQLPEEGLKFMVYLQKENIIDESGMPKERFSAEFPKEGPSILRIQQVVRGDSAAYFCASSPGLAGTTDTQYFGPGTRLTVL.

The chain uses TRBV6-5 and TRBJ1-2; 10 bases are a match to TRBD1. Trimming at V came to 6 bases and at J to 6 bases, leaving 10 bases not matched to a gene. Germline CDR1 MNHEY, CDR2 SVGAGI. The CDR3 spans 15 residues. This chain's CDR3 is CASSPTGGETHGYTF. The DNA of the CDR3 is TGTGCCAGCAGCCCGACAGGGGGCGAGACCCATGGCTACACCTTC.

This chain uses TRBV11-2 with TRBJ1-3; tentatively, D is TRBD1 (6 bases). V dropped 3 bases and J dropped 3 bases, with 21 bases sitting between them. The CDR3 contains 18 residues. Per the germline V gene, CDR1 is SGHAT and CDR2 is FQNNGV. The CDR3 protein is CASSFSGARGSRGNTIYF. The DNA for the CDR3 is TGTGCCAGCAGCTTTTCGGGCGCCAGGGGAAGTCGTGGAAACACCATATATTTT. The full variable domain, rest sourced from reference TRBV11-2 and TRBJ1-3, is EAGVAQSPRYKIIEKRQSVAFWCNPISGHATLYWYQQILGQGPKLLIQFQNNGVVDDSQLPKDRFSAERLKGVDSTLKIQPAKLEDSAVYLCASSFSGARGSRGNTIYFGEGSWLTVV.

V usage is TRBV4-2 and J usage is TRBJ2-3, with D uncertain. The CDR3 has 16 amino acids. Germline CDR1 is LGHNA and CDR2 is YNFKEQ. V shed 0 bases and J shed 0 bases, with 10 bases lying between them. The CDR3 nucleotides read TGTGCCAGCAGCCAAGAGTACTCGATTAGCACAGATACGCAGTATTTT. It yields the protein CASSQEYSISTDTQYF.

V usage is TRBV19 and J usage is TRBJ2-6; TRBD1 agrees at 8 bases. The CDR3 spans 17 residues. V lost 1 base and J lost 2; bases outside the gene matches: 4. Germline V gene lookup returns CDR1 LNHDA and CDR2 SQIVND (reference sequence). DNA for the CDR3: TGTGCCAGTAGTATAGGGCAGGGGGCGGCTGGGGCCAACGTCCTGACTTTC. Its protein product is CASSIGQGAAGANVLTF.

This rearrangement joins TRBV6-1 to TRBJ1-1; 12 nucleotides align to TRBD1. CDR1 is MNHNS, CDR2 SASEGT, per germline. The CDR3 runs 14 residues. V was pared by 8 bases and J by 4 bases, with 5 bases of the junction left unmatched. This CDR3 is CASGTGGESTEAFF. CDR3 bases: TGTGCCAGCGGGACAGGGGGCGAGAGCACTGAAGCTTTCTTT.

This CDR3 is CASSLVQYEQYF. CDR3 coding DNA: TGTGCCAGCAGCTTAGTACAGTACGAGCAGTACTTC. V gene TRBV7-6 combines with J gene TRBJ2-7; D is unresolved. The germline V gene has CDR1 SGHVS and CDR2 FNYEAQ. The CDR3 has 12 residues. Trimming pared 1 base from V and 4 bases from J, leaving 5 bases between.

The chain links TRBV6-1 to TRBJ2-2, with D perhaps matching TRBD1 (5 bases). Trimming stripped 0 bases from V and 6 bases from J, with 8 bases between. The CDR3 loop spans 14 amino acids. Germline CDR1 MNHNS, CDR2 SASEGT. CDR3 loop: CASSEAGRAGELFF. In DNA, the CDR3 is TGTGCCAGCAGTGAAGCGGGCAGGGCCGGGGAGCTGTTTTTT.